This T cell receptor beta chain was identified in a study of blood T cell repertoires in COVID-19. Clones were read by immunoSEQ multiplex PCR, and TCRdb kept only the in-frame ones, dropping some. Among 55,000 to 75,000 clones listed, around 80% were seen once. V dropped 4 bases and J dropped 13 bases, with 14 bases sitting between them. Germline assignment: CDR1 MNHEY and CDR2 SMNVEV (reference sequence). The CDR3 sequence is 12 residues long. By share, this clone counts as medium-sized (0.01 to 0.1%). The sample holds other DNA sequences that translate to the same CDR3. This clonotype originated in a human donor in a cohort sampled during active COVID-19. The chain uses TRBV27 and TRBJ2-1, with TRBD2 as a possible D gene (6 bases). Sequencing was done on a sample of peripheral blood. The DNA of the CDR3 is TGTGCCAGCAGTTCCCTCGGGACTCTCCAGTTCTTC. This encodes CASSSLGTLQFF.